The clone carrying this T cell receptor (beta chain) was observed a handful of times. Its specificity is not known. Between the trimmed V and J ends, which lost 8 bases and 2 bases, there was a span of 9 bases. This CDR3 is 13 amino acids long. In germline, CDR1 is ENHRY, CDR2 SYGVKD. CD8 cells classed as naive were CD45RO-negative and positively selected for CCR7, excluding terminally differentiated effector memory CD45RA+ cells. Within Nashville, Tennessee resided all donors, each a Caucasian adult. The assay was immunoSEQ multiplex PCR, and TCRdb's table has in-frame clones only and misses some. The table includes about 820,000 clones, around 92% detected once. This specimen comes from a study of shared clonotypes between healthy human individuals. General study findings and limits: Estimated clonotype richness was generally higher in naive than memory subsets. Of the naive CD4 clonotypes, roughly 5% were shared across several donors. Read depth was anticipated to influence clonotype sharing among donors.

The sequence derives from a man aged 30 to 39 in good health. The specimen was naive CD8+ T cells sorted from blood. The genes are TRBV10-3 and TRBJ2-2; unclear D gene. CDR3 region: CAIQEYNTGELFF. The CDR3 DNA sequence: TGTGCCATCCAAGAGTATAACACCGGGGAGCTGTTTTTT.